The 2 T cell receptor beta chains below all came from one sample that was sequenced in a study of blood T cell repertoires in COVID-19. Assay used: immunoSEQ multiplex PCR; TCRdb lists only in-frame clones, some missing. Here the sample spans about 73,000 clones, 70% to 85% being singletons. Sequenced: peripheral blood. These receptors were taken from a woman aged 55-70 years with acute or convalescent COVID-19.

The gene calls are TRBV4-1 and TRBJ2-3, with 7 bases aligning to TRBD1. Germline V lookup: CDR1 MGHRA, CDR2 YSYEKL. J gave up 1 base and V 4 bases, and 11 bases lay outside the gene matches. CDR3 length: 17 residues. CDR3 region: CASSRDGTGAGTDTQYF. The CDR3 DNA is TGCGCCAGCAGCCGCGATGGTACAGGGGCGGGCACAGATACGCAGTATTTT.

V is TRBV5-4 and J is TRBJ1-4; 7 nucleotides align to TRBD1. V was clipped by 2 bases and J by 7 bases; unmatched bases: 2. CDR1 and CDR2 from the germline V gene are SGHNT and YYREEE (reference sequence). This CDR3 comprises 13 residues. The DNA of the CDR3 is TGTGCCAGCAGCTTCGGACAGGTTGAAAAACTGTTTTTT. Its translation is CASSFGQVEKLFF.